Listed below are T cell receptor beta chains from one sample, sequenced in a study of T cells after yellow fever vaccination. TCRdb processed the 5' RACE reads anew with MiXCR; each CDR3 protein has one entry. This sample carries approximately 30,000 distinct CDR3 sequences, 4.4% of them seen once, and the ten largest clones take 40% to 55%. This material consisted of CD8+ T cells sorted from PBMCs, taken 5 days after the yellow fever booster vaccination. The receptors shown here come from a man aged 25 to 45 who received the YFV17D yellow fever vaccine. The CDR3 runs from the conserved cysteine through the conserved F or W. Fields, in order: clone size, J gene, D gene, V gene, CDR3 DNA, CDR3 protein. D genes are given only for firm matches. Clone sizes are shown as once, few or many counts, or a class when the clone is expanded.

many	TRBJ1-1	NA	TRBV9	TGTGCCAGCAGCCACTCTTCCTCTCTACCTGCGAACACTGAAGCTTTCTTT	CASSHSSSLPANTEAFF
many	TRBJ1-1	NA	TRBV7-9	TGTGCCAGCAGCTTAGGTTGGGCTGAAGCTTTCTTT	CASSLGWAEAFF
few	TRBJ2-3	TRBD2	TRBV27	TGTGCCAGCAGGCATTATAGCGGGAGGGCCGTAGATACGCAGTATTTT	CASRHYSGRAVDTQYF
many	TRBJ1-1	NA	TRBV6-5	TGTGCCAGCAGTTCGGGGCTAAACACTGAAGCTTTCTTT	CASSSGLNTEAFF
many	TRBJ2-7	TRBD1	TRBV29-1	TGCAGCGTTGTAGATGGGACAGGGGTCCCCTACGAGCAGTACTTC	CSVVDGTGVPYEQYF
many	TRBJ2-3	NA	TRBV7-9	TGTGCCAGCAGCGAGGGGGGCACAGATACGCAGTATTTT	CASSEGGTDTQYF
many	TRBJ2-7	NA	TRBV7-8	TGTGCCAGCAGCTTCCCGATACTAGAGAGGAACGAGCAGTACTTC	CASSFPILERNEQYF
many	TRBJ1-1	TRBD1	TRBV19	TGTGCCAGTAGTCCGGCACAGGGGTGGAACACTGAAGCTTTCTTT	CASSPAQGWNTEAFF
many	TRBJ2-3	TRBD1	TRBV20-1	TGCAGTGCTGGAGGATCCGGGACAGAGGGCCCAGATCGCACGCAGTATTTT	CSAGGSGTEGPDRTQYF
many	TRBJ2-1	NA	TRBV11-2	TGTGCCAGCAGCTTAGATGAGCAGTTCTTC	CASSLDEQFF
many	TRBJ2-1	NA	TRBV9	TGTGCCAGCAGCGTTTCAGGGGGGTACAATGAGCAGTTCTTC	CASSVSGGYNEQFF
many	TRBJ2-5	TRBD2	TRBV27	TGTGCCAGCAGCCGGGGGGGGGGCCAAGAGACCCAGTACTTC	CASSRGGGQETQYF
many	TRBJ1-2	TRBD1	TRBV20-1	TGCAGTGTTTGGGACAGCTATGGCTACACCTTC	CSVWDSYGYTF
many	TRBJ1-3	TRBD1	TRBV29-1	TGCAGCGTTGAAGATTGGGACAGGGGGTACAACACCATATATTTT	CSVEDWDRGYNTIYF
many	TRBJ2-1	NA	TRBV12-3/TRBV12-4	TGTGCCAGCCAAGGGGGAGGTGGGAATGAGCAGTTCTTC	CASQGGGGNEQFF
many	TRBJ2-5	NA	TRBV4-2	TGTGCCAGCCGCGGGGAGTATACCCAGTACTTC	CASRGEYTQYF
many	TRBJ2-7	TRBD1	TRBV7-2	TGTGCCAGCAGCTTAGCGACCAGGGGGTTCTCCTACGAGCAGTACTTC	CASSLATRGFSYEQYF
many	TRBJ2-3	NA	TRBV20-1	TGCAGTGCTAGAGATGGAGATACGCAGTATTTT	CSARDGDTQYF